This T cell receptor beta chain comes out of a study of blood T cell repertoires in COVID-19. Produced via immunoSEQ multiplex PCR; TCRdb's table is partial and in-frame only. Among some 290,000 clones, 86% were seen once, and the ten largest hold about 12%. The specimen was peripheral blood. The receptor's source is a young woman with COVID-19, enrolled during active disease.

This CDR3 reads CASARTSNNEQFF. CDR3 coding DNA: TGTGCCAGCGCCAGGACTAGCAACAATGAGCAGTTCTTC. V gene TRBV18 combines with J gene TRBJ2-1; the match to TRBD2 covers 8 bases. V was pared by 8 bases and J by 5 bases, with 5 bases of the junction left unmatched. This CDR3 has 13 amino acids. Germline V CDR1 and CDR2: KGHSH, LQKENI.